This entry lists 8 T cell receptor beta chains sequenced from one sample in a study of vaccination effects on CD4 cells after COVID-19. Data came from immunoSEQ multiplex PCR; TCRdb stores just in-frame clones and leaves some out. Among roughly 29,000 clones listed, more than 55% were seen once. Having been cultured for 9 to 11 days, the cells underwent CD4+ T cell isolation. Their antigens are not known. The source was CD4+ T cells from PBMCs cultured without peptide, collected before COVID-19 vaccination. Receptors originate from a human donor who received a COVID-19 vaccine.

The chain couples TRBV5-6 to TRBJ1-1, with 7 positions matching TRBD1. Trimming at V came to 4 bases and at J to 0 bases, leaving 9 bases not matched to a gene. The CDR3 has 16 residues. Germline CDR1 reads SGHDT; CDR2 reads YYEEEE. This chain's CDR3 is CASSLGTAYLNTEAFF. DNA for the CDR3: TGTGCCAGCAGCCTCGGGACAGCATATTTGAACACTGAAGCTTTCTTT. The whole variable domain, filled in from reference TRBV5-6 and TRBJ1-1, reads DAGVTQSPTHLIKTRGQQVTLRCSPKSGHDTVSWYQQALGQGPQFIFQYYEEEERQRGNFPDRFSGHQFPNYSSELNVNALLLGDSALYLCASSLGTAYLNTEAFFGQGTRLTVV.

The J gene is TRBJ1-2, the V gene TRBV21-1. TRBV21-1 is a pseudogene segment. The CDR3 spans 17 residues. CDR3 in DNA: TGTGCCAGCAGCAAGGTCGTACGGAAGCGAGATAACTATGGCTACACCTTC. Residues: CASSKVVRKRDNYGYTF.

This clone came up a few times. The chain joins TRBV24-1 to TRBJ1-5; D call uncertain. Deletions cut 9 bases from V and 0 bases from J, with 5 bases between. Germline loops: CDR1 KGHDR, CDR2 SFDVKD. The CDR3 covers 12 residues. Here the CDR3 DNA reads TGTGCCACCGCGGGTAGCAATCAGCCCCAGCATTTT. This codes for CATAGSNQPQHF.

The chain carries TRBV6-1 and TRBJ1-2; D gene ambiguous. Germline lookup yields CDR1 MNHNS and CDR2 SASEGT. The CDR3 length is 16 residues. V lost 2 bases and J lost 2, with 15 bases in between. This chain's CDR3 is CASSEIQAEVNYGYTF. In DNA, the CDR3 is TGTGCCAGCAGTGAAATCCAGGCAGAAGTAAACTATGGCTACACCTTC.

This clone was picked up a small number of times. The V call is TRBV19, the J call TRBJ1-3, with D possibly being TRBD1 (5 bases). V was clipped by 4 bases and J by 0 bases, with 10 bases between them. The CDR3 runs 15 residues. Germline V gene data show CDR1 as LNHDA and CDR2 as SQIVND (reference sequence). CDR3 coding DNA: TGTGCCAGTAGTACCATCGGGGCCTCTGGAAACACCATATATTTT. It specifies CASSTIGASGNTIYF.

This sequence joins TRBV11-2 and TRBJ2-1; possible D gene TRBD1, 6 bases. V was shortened by 3 bases and J by 4 bases, with 7 bases between the two germline ends. Germline-derived CDR1 and CDR2 are SGHAT and FQNNGV. The CDR3 loop spans 13 amino acids. The CDR3 reads CASSFTGYNEQFF. CDR3 nucleotide sequence: TGTGCCAGCAGCTTCACAGGGTACAATGAGCAGTTCTTC.

The table lists this clone with a count of one. The chain employs TRBV27 and TRBJ2-7; D is undetermined. Germline CDR1 is MNHEY and CDR2 is SMNVEV (reference sequence). Trimming stripped 3 bases from V and 4 bases from J, with 13 bases between. The CDR3 is 14 residues long. The CDR3 loop is CASSFGRASYEQYF. CDR3 in DNA: TGTGCCAGCAGTTTCGGCCGGGCCAGTTACGAGCAGTACTTC.

V is TRBV5-1 and J is TRBJ1-1; D is possibly TRBD1 (6 bases). The CDR3 loop spans 15 amino acids. Deletions cut 2 bases from V and 5 bases from J, with 16 bases between. Germline CDR1 and CDR2: SGHRS and YFSETQ. DNA of the CDR3: TGCGCCAGCAGCTTTAGACAGGCCGAAACGACTGAAGCTTTCTTT. Translated, it gives CASSFRQAETTEAFF.